This T cell receptor (beta chain) was obtained from a study of T cell repertoires in cytomegalovirus infection (dated by TCRdb to about 2019). Describing the broader study: The peptide stimulations were aimed at well-studied HLA-B-restricted epitopes as well as recently identified HLA-C-restricted CMV epitopes, whose presentation resists viral immunomodulation. Donor HLA type was relevant to the analysis, as public TCR beta signatures indicated carriage of CMV infection together with the matching HLA type. Paper-wide results and their limitations: Cumulative frequency of public TCR beta family members discriminated carriers of CMV infection plus the relevant HLA type in this cohort and an independent approximately 350-donor cohort. The ex vivo response was dominated by HLA-C-restricted CMV-specific TCR beta clonotypes, and the single most frequent clonotype in two of eight donors was supplied by these HLA-C-restricted clonotypes.

What the treatment or condition label conveys for this sample: in vitro stimulation with specific CMV peptide epitopes to enrich CMV-specific T cells. In the germline V gene, CDR1 corresponds to SGHTA and CDR2 to FQGTGA. The CDR3 covers 15 residues, taking in both the cysteine and the phenylalanine. The only DNA kept is the CDR3, 45 bases in frame from the first base. V is trimmed back by 4 bases and J by 7 bases, and the junction contains 10 bases that no gene match accounts for. This clonotype was counted a few times. There is no known antigen for this receptor. No much larger clone is present one base from it, and per-base qualities are unavailable. Sequencing instrument: Illumina HiSeq 1500. The public reads were reanalyzed by TCRdb: fastp trimming at Q25, MiXCR alignment, in-frame beta chains only. Every CDR3 protein is listed once, alongside the most common genes and DNA of its rows. The sample profile shows roughly 49,000 distinct CDR3 sequences; 20% to 25% of them were found once. The ten most abundant clones make up roughly 89% of the sample.

This TCR derives from a human donor in good health (CMV status not recorded). Some clones in this sample may be carry-over from other donors' samples. This receptor chain uses TRBV7-3 and TRBJ1-5; TRBD1 agrees with 7 junctional bases. Sequences were derived from CD8+ T cells from cultured PBMCs, sampled from culture after CMV antigen stimulation. CDR3 reads: CASSSTDRVGQPQHF. The nucleotide sequence reads TGTGCCAGCAGCTCGACCGACAGGGTGGGGCAGCCCCAGCATTTT.